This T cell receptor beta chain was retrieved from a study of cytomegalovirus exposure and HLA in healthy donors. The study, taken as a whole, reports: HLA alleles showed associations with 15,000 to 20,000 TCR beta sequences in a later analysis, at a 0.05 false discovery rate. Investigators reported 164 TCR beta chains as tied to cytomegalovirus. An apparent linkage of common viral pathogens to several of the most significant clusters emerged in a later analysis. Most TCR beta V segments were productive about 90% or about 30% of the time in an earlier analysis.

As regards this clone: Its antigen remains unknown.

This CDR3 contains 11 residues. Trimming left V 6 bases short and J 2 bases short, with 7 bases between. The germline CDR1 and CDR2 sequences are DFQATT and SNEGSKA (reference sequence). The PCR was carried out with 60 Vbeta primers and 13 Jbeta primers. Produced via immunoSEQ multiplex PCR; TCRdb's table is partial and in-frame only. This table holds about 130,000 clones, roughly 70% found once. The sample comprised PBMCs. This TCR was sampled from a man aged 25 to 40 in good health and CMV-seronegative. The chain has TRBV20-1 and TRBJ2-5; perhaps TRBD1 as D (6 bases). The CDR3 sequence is CSADRQETQYF. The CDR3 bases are TGCAGTGCCGACAGGCAAGAGACCCAGTACTTC.